These 22 T cell receptor beta chains were all obtained from the same sample, sequenced in a study of T cell repertoires in cytomegalovirus infection. No antigen has been identified for these receptors. MiXCR, run by TCRdb on the reads, gives a single entry per CDR3 protein. Of under 850,000 distinct CDR3 sequences listed, approximately 33% are singletons. Sequenced material: cultured PBMCs, taken from culture after CMV antigen stimulation. The receptors shown here come from a human donor in good health (CMV status not recorded). Some clones in this sample may be carry-over from other donors' samples.

This CDR3 reads CSARAGTGVGQPQHF. CDR3 coding DNA: TGCAGTGCTAGAGCTGGGACAGGGGTTGGTCAGCCCCAGCATTTT. The rearrangement links TRBV20-1 to TRBJ1-5; 10 nucleotides align to TRBD1. V gave up 1 base and J gave up 6 bases; unmatched junction bases: 6. This CDR3 spans 15 amino acids. The germline gives CDR1 DFQATT, CDR2 SNEGSKA (reference sequence).

J is TRBJ2-5 and V is TRBV4-3, with D uncertain. Germline CDR1 and CDR2: LGHNA and YSLEER. V was clipped by 0 bases and J by 4 bases, with 9 bases between them. The CDR3 runs 14 residues. CDR3 region: CASSQEARSETQYF. The CDR3 DNA reads as TGCGCCAGCAGCCAAGAGGCGAGGTCAGAGACCCAGTACTTC.

J is TRBJ2-7 and V is TRBV2; D is perhaps TRBD1 (6 bases). The V and J ends lost 6 bases and 4 bases respectively, with 19 bases between them. The CDR3 spans 15 residues. In germline, CDR1 is SNHLY, CDR2 FYNNEI. The CDR3 sequence is CASSPGAGPVYEQYF. Written as DNA, the CDR3 is TGTGCCAGCAGCCCAGGGGCAGGGCCCGTTTACGAGCAGTACTTC.

The chain combines TRBV2 with TRBJ1-4, with a weak D call TRBD1 (6 bases). The ends were cut back, 8 bases at V and 8 bases at J, with 15 bases in the middle. The length of the CDR3 is 13 residues. Germline V gene data show CDR1 as SNHLY and CDR2 as FYNNEI. Written as DNA, the CDR3 is TGTGCCAGCCAGGGGCAGGGTTGGGAAAAACTGTTTTTT. Its protein product is CASQGQGWEKLFF.

This clonotype was counted between two and nine times. This chain uses TRBV6-1 with TRBJ1-5; no firm D call. The germline CDR1 and CDR2 sequences are MNHNS and SASEGT. The CDR3 loop spans 12 amino acids. Trimming took off 8 bases at V and 4 bases at J, with 9 bases between the two ends. CDR3 coding DNA: TGTGCCAGCGGTTTTGCGAATCAGCCCCAGCATTTT. Encoded protein: CASGFANQPQHF.

The chain links TRBV12-3 or TRBV12-4 to TRBJ1-2; TRBD1 agrees at 8 bases. J gave up 4 bases and V 7 bases, and 8 bases lay outside the gene matches. This CDR3 has 14 amino acids. The CDR3 here is CASNSGGYGYGYTF. The CDR3 bases are TGTGCCAGCAATTCAGGGGGCTATGGCTATGGCTACACCTTC.

CDR3 amino acids: CASSQLGLAGAGEKGGELFF. The CDR3 coding sequence is TGCGCCAGCAGTCAGCTGGGACTAGCGGGGGCCGGGGAGAAGGGCGGGGAGCTGTTTTTT. J is TRBJ2-2 and V is TRBV4-1, with 14 bases lining up with TRBD2. Germline trimming cut 6 bases from V and 7 bases from J; bases unmatched to any gene: 19. The CDR3 runs 20 residues. The germline V gene encodes CDR1 MGHRA and CDR2 YSYEKL.

This clonotype has only a few counts. The rearrangement joins TRBV6-2 or TRBV6-3 to TRBJ2-5, with D perhaps matching TRBD2 (6 bases). Germline V gene lookup returns CDR1 MNHEY and CDR2 SVGEGT. The CDR3 extends over 16 amino acids. Trimming shortened V by 6 bases and J by 5 bases, and 22 bases separated the two germline ends. CDR3 DNA: TGTGCCAGCAGAACCCGGACTATCCGAAACACGGAGACCCAGTACTTC. It is translated as CASRTRTIRNTETQYF.

This clonotype was observed a few times. This chain links TRBV20-1 with TRBJ2-7, with TRBD1 matching 7 bases. The CDR3 covers 14 residues. CDR1 is DFQATT, CDR2 SNEGSKA, per germline (reference sequence). After removal of 5 bases from V and 2 bases from J, the junction contained 9 bases not matched to a gene. The CDR3 DNA reads as TGCAGTGCTGGCGACAGGGTGGTCACCTACGAGCAGTACTTC. Residues: CSAGDRVVTYEQYF.

This rearrangement joins TRBV12-3 or TRBV12-4 to TRBJ2-6; D might be TRBD1 or TRBD2, each matching 6 bases. The length of the CDR3 is 19 residues. Between the trimmed V and J ends, which lost 5 bases and 2 bases, there was a span of 22 bases. The CDR3 DNA reads as TGTGCCAGCAGTGTATCTCTAGGGGGGAAAGGAGCTGGGGCCAACGTCCTGACTTTC. Protein: CASSVSLGGKGAGANVLTF.

This rearrangement joins TRBV18 to TRBJ1-5; no clear D gene. The length of the CDR3 is 14 residues. CDR1 is KGHSH, CDR2 LQKENI, per germline. The V end was cut by 0 bases, the J end by 5 bases, with 8 bases between. Here the CDR3 reads CASSPPPGDQPQHF. CDR3 coding DNA: TGTGCCAGCTCACCACCCCCCGGGGATCAGCCCCAGCATTTT.

This clonotype has only a few counts. The genes are TRBV6-1 and TRBJ2-3, with D unresolved. The CDR3 covers 14 residues. Germline assignment: CDR1 MNHNS and CDR2 SASEGT. Trimming left V 5 bases short and J 0 bases short, with 9 bases between. CDR3 in DNA: TGTGCCAGCAGTACGCGGCAGAGCACAGATACGCAGTATTTT. Encoded protein: CASSTRQSTDTQYF.

This clonotype was observed a handful of times. This chain links TRBV12-3 or TRBV12-4 with TRBJ1-5; TRBD1 aligns across 8 bases. J gave up 5 bases and V 6 bases, and 6 bases lay outside the gene matches. The CDR3 has 14 residues. CDR3 region: CASRFRGPDQPQHF. CDR3 coding DNA: TGTGCCAGCAGATTCAGGGGGCCGGATCAGCCCCAGCATTTT.

The V gene is TRBV7-9, the J gene TRBJ2-5; tentative D call: TRBD2 (6 bases). This CDR3 has 15 residues. Germline values: CDR1 SEHNR, CDR2 FQNEAQ (reference sequence). V lost 0 bases, J lost 5 bases, and 13 bases lay in between. This CDR3 is CASSLAVRSGETQYF. In DNA, the CDR3 is TGTGCCAGCAGCTTAGCAGTCCGGAGCGGGGAGACCCAGTACTTC.

The chain employs TRBV2 and TRBJ1-1; no firm D call. Per the germline V gene, CDR1 is SNHLY and CDR2 is FYNNEI. The CDR3 runs 15 residues. V shed 4 bases and J shed 3 bases, with 15 bases lying between them. CDR3 DNA: TGTGCCAGCAGTGCTCAGGCAATCCCTTACACTGAAGCTTTCTTT. It codes for CASSAQAIPYTEAFF.

The genes are TRBV20-1 and TRBJ1-5, with TRBD1 as a possible D gene (6 bases). There are 13 residues in the CDR3. Germline values: CDR1 DFQATT, CDR2 SNEGSKA (reference sequence). The ends were cut back, 7 bases at V and 1 base at J, with 11 bases in the middle. The CDR3 region is CSGGRGSNQPQHF. As DNA, the CDR3 is TGCAGTGGGGGGCGGGGGAGCAATCAGCCCCAGCATTTT.

This clonotype appeared many times. The chain uses TRBV7-2 and TRBJ2-3; TRBD1 aligns across 11 bases. This CDR3 is built from 14 residues. Per germline, CDR1 SGHTA and CDR2 FQGNSA. V lost 7 bases to trimming and J lost 3 bases; unmatched junction nucleotides: 3. The CDR3 DNA is TGTGCCAGCACCAGGGACAGGGGGACAGATACGCAGTATTTT. This translates into CASTRDRGTDTQYF.

This rearrangement joins TRBV6-5 to TRBJ2-7; possible D gene TRBD1, 5 bases. Trimming removed 6 bases from V and 4 bases from J, with 19 bases in between. Germline V CDR1 and CDR2: MNHEY, SVGAGI. The CDR3 has 15 amino acids. CDR3 nucleotide sequence: TGTGCCAGCAGGTCTAGGGGTGGGCTGGGATACGAGCAGTACTTC. Translating it yields CASRSRGGLGYEQYF.

The CDR3 loop reads CASSQDVLAGDNEQFF. CDR3 DNA: TGCGCCAGCAGCCAAGATGTACTAGCGGGGGACAATGAGCAGTTCTTC. The chain employs TRBV4-1 and TRBJ2-1; 11 bases fit TRBD2. The V segment lost 0 bases and the J segment 5 bases; nucleotides outside the gene matches: 3. CDR3 length: 16 residues. Germline lookup yields CDR1 MGHRA and CDR2 YSYEKL.

The chain carries TRBV7-2 and TRBJ1-1, with unresolved D. Trimming shortened V by 2 bases and J by 0 bases, and 10 bases separated the two germline ends. Per the germline V gene, CDR1 is SGHTA and CDR2 is FQGNSA. This CDR3 has 15 amino acids. The CDR3: CASSLRRQVNTEAFF. DNA of the CDR3: TGTGCCAGCAGCTTACGTCGGCAGGTGAACACTGAAGCTTTCTTT.

This clonotype was counted many times. The chain recombines TRBV12-3 or TRBV12-4 with TRBJ1-3, with a weak D call TRBD1 (5 bases). Trimming stripped 6 bases from V and 1 base from J, with 16 bases between. The CDR3 loop spans 16 amino acids. CDR3 protein: CASRTGPNRSGNTIYF. The CDR3, as DNA: TGTGCCAGCAGAACGGGACCAAATAGATCTGGAAACACCATATATTTT.

This chain uses TRBV7-9 with TRBJ2-7; a possible D gene is TRBD2 (5 bases). The germline V gene encodes CDR1 SEHNR and CDR2 FQNEAQ (reference sequence). The CDR3 totals 15 residues. Deletions cut 4 bases from V and 0 bases from J, with 13 bases between. CDR3 loop: CASSSQSGSSYEQYF. The DNA of the CDR3 is TGTGCCAGCAGCTCACAATCGGGATCCTCCTACGAGCAGTACTTC. Looking up the rest from reference TRBV7-9 and TRBJ2-7 gives the full variable domain: DTGVSQNPRHKITKRGQNVTFRCDPISEHNRLYWYRQTLGQGPEFLTYFQNEAQLEKSRLLSDRFSAERPKGSFSTLEIQRTEQGDSAMYLCASSSQSGSSYEQYFGPGTRLTVT.